The next 27 T cell receptor beta chains were all read from a single sample in a study of T cells in Graves' hyperthyroidism and ophthalmopathy. From RNA transcripts, TCR beta CDR3 regions were amplified. TCR CDR3 underwent first-round RT-PCR with the HTBI primer set. TCRdb independently ran MiXCR on the multiplex PCR reads; one entry per CDR3 protein. Of about 300,000 distinct CDR3 sequences listed, about 15% are singletons. Sequenced: blood. The receptors originated from a man between 25 and 39 years old with Graves' hyperthyroidism.

The chain has TRBV11-2 and TRBJ1-1, with D hard to call. V lost 1 base and J lost 7, with 13 bases in between. CDR3 size: 14 residues. CDR1 and CDR2 from the germline V gene are SGHAT and FQNNGV. CDR3 region: CASSLVLWTDEAFF. Here the CDR3 DNA reads TGTGCCAGCAGCTTAGTGTTGTGGACGGATGAAGCTTTCTTT.

V gene TRBV7-9 combines with J gene TRBJ2-5; unclear D gene. V lost 1 base and J lost 2, with 8 bases in between. CDR3 length equals 14 residues. Germline CDR1 is SEHNR and CDR2 is FQNEAQ (reference sequence). The CDR3: CASSLDGSQETQYF. CDR3 DNA sequence: TGTGCCAGCAGCTTAGATGGCTCACAAGAGACCCAGTACTTC.

The chain links TRBV5-5 to TRBJ2-1; D is perhaps TRBD2 (6 bases). Germline V gives CDR1 SGHKS, CDR2 YYEKEE (reference sequence). V lost 4 bases to trimming and J lost 4 bases, with 15 bases between them. The CDR3 runs to 15 residues. CDR3 sequence (DNA): TGTGCCAGCAGCGCTGAAGCGGGCCTTTACAATGAGCAGTTCTTC. This sequence encodes CASSAEAGLYNEQFF.

This clonotype was found many times. The V gene is TRBV2, the J gene TRBJ2-7, with a weak D call TRBD1 (6 bases). Germline assignment: CDR1 SNHLY and CDR2 FYNNEI. Trimming took 5 bases from V and 6 from J, leaving 8 bases between them. The CDR3 sequence is 11 residues long. In DNA, the CDR3 is TGTGCCAGCAGTTCAGGGGCCGAGCAGTACTTC. Its translation is CASSSGAEQYF.

CDR3 in amino acids: CASRRQGADNEQFF. The CDR3 nucleotides read TGTGCCAGCAGAAGACAGGGGGCGGACAATGAGCAGTTCTTC. The chain is built from TRBV12-3 or TRBV12-4 and TRBJ2-1; TRBD1 matches at 10 bases. V lost 6 bases and J lost 5; bases outside the gene matches: 4. This CDR3 has 14 residues.

At least ten counts were recorded for this clonotype. V is TRBV28 and J is TRBJ2-1; tentatively, D is TRBD2 (6 bases). This CDR3 has 11 residues. Germline CDR1 reads MDHEN; CDR2 reads SYDVKM. With 8 bases removed from V and 9 bases from J, the gap between germline ends came to 11 bases. The CDR3 sequence is CASGRTGEQFF. The CDR3 DNA is TGTGCCAGCGGGAGGACGGGTGAGCAGTTCTTC. The variable domain in full, with the rest retrieved from reference TRBV28 and TRBJ2-1, is DVKVTQSSRYLVKRTGEKVFLECVQDMDHENMFWYRQDPGLGLRLIYFSYDVKMKEKGDIPEGYSVSREKKERFSLILESASTNQTSMYLCASGRTGEQFFGPGTRLTVL.

This rearrangement joins TRBV4-2 to TRBJ2-6; D gene unclear. Germline assignment: CDR1 LGHNA and CDR2 YNFKEQ. V lost 0 bases to trimming and J lost 1 base, with 13 bases between them. CDR3 length: 18 residues. The CDR3: CASSQEGLPTSGANVLTF. The CDR3 nucleotides are TGTGCCAGCAGCCAAGAAGGGCTTCCAACGTCTGGGGCCAACGTCCTGACTTTC.

This clonotype was recorded at least ten times. J is TRBJ2-5 and V is TRBV7-9, with D tentatively TRBD1 (6 bases). V lost 1 base and J lost 3, with 18 bases in between. Germline-derived CDR1 and CDR2 are SEHNR and FQNEAQ (reference sequence). The length of the CDR3 is 17 residues. DNA of the CDR3: TGTGCCAGCAGCTTAGGTCAGGGGCCTTGGACGAAAGAGACCCAGTACTTC. It yields the protein CASSLGQGPWTKETQYF.

This clonotype has a count of ten or more. V usage is TRBV30 and J usage is TRBJ1-5; no firm D call. CDR1 and CDR2 (germline): GTSNPN, SVGIG (reference sequence). The length of the CDR3 is 15 residues. The germline V and J ends were trimmed by 4 bases and 3 bases, with 16 bases remaining between them. The CDR3 region has the DNA TGTGCCTGGAATAACAAAGGACTTTTCAATCAGCCCCAGCATTTT. Translated: CAWNNKGLFNQPQHF.

In its sample, this clonotype was seen many times. This chain joins TRBV7-2 and TRBJ2-7, with TRBD2 matching over 7 bases. The CDR3 totals 13 residues. Germline CDR1 and CDR2: SGHTA and FQGNSA. With 8 bases clipped from V and 2 bases from J, the junction kept 6 bases outside the gene matches. The CDR3 coding sequence is TGTGCCAGCGGGGGAGGGTGGACCTACGAGCAGTACTTC. Translating gives CASGGGWTYEQYF.

This clonotype turned up a few times. The J gene is TRBJ2-1, the V gene TRBV20-1, with a tentative D call TRBD1 (5 bases). The CDR3 covers 14 residues. CDR1 and CDR2 from the germline V gene are DFQATT and SNEGSKA (reference sequence). The ends were cut back, 6 bases at V and 4 bases at J, with 16 bases in the middle. The DNA for the CDR3 is TGCAGTGCACTGGGAAGGGGCGGTTACAATGAGCAGTTCTTC. Amino acids: CSALGRGGYNEQFF.

This clonotype was counted many times. The gene calls are TRBV7-6 and TRBJ2-7; 9 bases are shared with TRBD2. CDR3 length equals 13 residues. The V gene's germline CDR1 is SGHVS and CDR2 FNYEAQ. Germline trimming cut 8 bases from V and 2 bases from J; bases unmatched to any gene: 4. The CDR3 reads CASAPSGAYEQYF. CDR3 coding DNA: TGTGCCAGCGCACCTAGCGGGGCCTACGAGCAGTACTTC.

This clonotype was observed a handful of times. V is TRBV30 and J is TRBJ2-3, with D perhaps matching TRBD2 (7 bases). Germline V lookup: CDR1 GTSNPN, CDR2 SVGIG (reference sequence). This CDR3 comprises 15 residues. V lost 1 base and J 6 bases, leaving 17 bases between the germline ends. The chain's CDR3 is CAWSDVSGGSDTQYF. The CDR3 region has the DNA TGTGCCTGGAGTGATGTTTCGGGGGGCAGCGATACGCAGTATTTT.

The chain carries TRBV18 and TRBJ1-2, with TRBD1 matching 8 bases. The germline V gene has CDR1 KGHSH and CDR2 LQKENI. This CDR3 comprises 14 residues. The junction had 5 bases not matched to a gene; V was cut back by 3 bases and J by 5 bases. DNA of the CDR3: TGTGCCAGCTCACCGGACAGGGCAGGGTATGGCTACACCTTC. Translated: CASSPDRAGYGYTF.

This clonotype was recorded at least ten times. The chain employs TRBV30 and TRBJ1-1; D call uncertain. V lost 6 bases and J 3 bases, leaving 8 bases between the germline ends. Germline CDR1 is GTSNPN and CDR2 is SVGIG (reference sequence). The CDR3 extends over 11 amino acids. The CDR3 DNA reads as TGTGCCTGCAGAGGGTACACTGAAGCTTTCTTT. Translation: CACRGYTEAFF.

This clonotype was found many times. The rearrangement joins TRBV7-8 to TRBJ2-4; D may be TRBD2 (7 bases). This CDR3 contains 15 residues. The V gene lost 5 bases and the J gene lost 4 bases, with 15 bases spanning the gap. The germline CDR1 and CDR2 sequences are SGHVS and FQNEAQ. The CDR3 loop reads CASSRRGQGKNIQYF. The CDR3 DNA sequence: TGTGCCAGCAGCCGGCGGGGGCAGGGGAAAAACATTCAGTACTTC.

The CDR3 nucleotides are TGTGCCAGCAGCTCCAAGGTACGTGAAGCTTTCTTT. This encodes CASSSKVREAFF. The chain combines TRBV7-9 with TRBJ1-1; D not certain. The CDR3 consists of 12 residues. Germline CDR1 reads SEHNR; CDR2 reads FQNEAQ (reference sequence). Trimming shortened V by 4 bases and J by 7 bases, and 10 bases separated the two germline ends.

In its sample, this clonotype was seen many times. The chain carries TRBV28 and TRBJ2-7; unclear D gene. This CDR3 has 12 amino acids. Germline V lookup: CDR1 MDHEN, CDR2 SYDVKM. V lost 3 bases to trimming and J lost 7 bases, with 10 bases between them. This CDR3 reads CASSFLSREQYF. The CDR3 DNA is TGTGCCAGCAGTTTTCTTTCACGTGAGCAGTACTTC.

The chain uses TRBV28 and TRBJ2-3, with a tentative D call TRBD2 (7 bases). CDR3 size: 15 residues. Deletions cut 6 bases from V and 2 bases from J, with 15 bases between. Germline V gene lookup returns CDR1 MDHEN and CDR2 SYDVKM. The CDR3 protein is CASRGGGQHTDTQYF. CDR3 DNA sequence: TGTGCCAGCAGGGGGGGGGGGCAGCACACAGATACGCAGTATTTT. The entire variable domain, with the rest obtained from reference TRBV28 and TRBJ2-3, is as follows: DVKVTQSSRYLVKRTGEKVFLECVQDMDHENMFWYRQDPGLGLRLIYFSYDVKMKEKGDIPEGYSVSREKKERFSLILESASTNQTSMYLCASRGGGQHTDTQYFGPGTRLTVL.

This clonotype was counted a few times. The chain recombines TRBV3-1 with TRBJ2-1; D gene unclear. Trimming took off 5 bases at V and 5 bases at J, with 10 bases between the two ends. This CDR3 region has 13 residues. Germline values: CDR1 LGHDT, CDR2 YNNKEL (reference sequence). As DNA, the CDR3 is TGTGCCAGCAGCAAGGGTGGGAACAATGAGCAGTTCTTC. As protein: CASSKGGNNEQFF.

This clonotype was seen ten or more times. The chain recombines TRBV13 with TRBJ1-5; D is unresolved. Germline V gene lookup returns CDR1 PRHDT and CDR2 FYEKMQ (reference sequence). There are 14 residues in the CDR3. Trimming took off 3 bases at V and 4 bases at J, with 10 bases between the two ends. CDR3 bases: TGTGCCAGCAGCTTCGGACGGAGAAATCAGCCCCAGCATTTT. It codes for CASSFGRRNQPQHF. Full variable domain (missing parts from reference TRBV13 and TRBJ1-5): AAGVIQSPRHLIKEKRETATLKCYPIPRHDTVYWYQQGPGQDPQFLISFYEKMQSDKGSIPDRFSAQQFSDYHSELNMSSLELGDSALYFCASSFGRRNQPQHFGDGTRLSIL.

The chain combines TRBV5-4 with TRBJ2-3; possible D gene TRBD2, 6 bases. The germline CDR1 and CDR2 sequences are SGHNT and YYREEE (reference sequence). The V end lost 2 bases, the J end lost 0 bases, and 10 bases lay between the germline ends. The CDR3 runs 15 residues. The CDR3, as DNA: TGTGCCAGCAGCTTTAGGAGGGATAGCACAGATACGCAGTATTTT. This sequence encodes CASSFRRDSTDTQYF.

The rearrangement links TRBV9 to TRBJ1-1, with TRBD1 as a possible D gene (6 bases). Germline values: CDR1 SGDLS, CDR2 YYNGEE. V was trimmed by 0 bases and J by 1 base, leaving 13 bases between them. There are 16 residues in the CDR3. CDR3 amino acids: CASSVVGDTTNTEAFF. The CDR3 nucleotides read TGTGCCAGCAGCGTAGTGGGGGACACCACGAACACTGAAGCTTTCTTT.

This sequence joins TRBV7-9 and TRBJ2-7, with D possibly being TRBD2 (6 bases). Germline CDR1 SEHNR, CDR2 FQNEAQ (reference sequence). V lost 8 bases and J 6 bases, leaving 17 bases between the germline ends. This CDR3 is built from 13 residues. The CDR3 loop is CASRAGLASEQYF. The DNA of the CDR3 is TGTGCCAGCCGGGCGGGACTTGCTTCCGAGCAGTACTTC. The full variable domain, rest sourced from reference TRBV7-9 and TRBJ2-7, is DTGVSQNPRHKITKRGQNVTFRCDPISEHNRLYWYRQTLGQGPEFLTYFQNEAQLEKSRLLSDRFSAERPKGSFSTLEIQRTEQGDSAMYLCASRAGLASEQYFGPGTRLTVT.

This clonotype was counted a few times. The V gene is TRBV5-1, the J gene TRBJ2-5, with D tentatively TRBD1 or TRBD2 (5 bases each). Germline V gives CDR1 SGHRS, CDR2 YFSETQ. This CDR3 contains 14 residues. V was cut by 4 bases and J by 5 bases, with 15 bases left in between. CDR3 residues: CASSPGAPAETQYF. As DNA, the CDR3 is TGCGCCAGCAGCCCCGGGGCGCCAGCGGAGACCCAGTACTTC.

The chain combines TRBV27 with TRBJ2-7, with TRBD1 as a possible D gene (5 bases). Germline CDR1 and CDR2: MNHEY and SMNVEV (reference sequence). V lost 1 base to trimming and J lost 0 bases, with 7 bases between them. The CDR3 extends over 14 amino acids. As DNA, the CDR3 is TGTGCCAGCAGTTTATTCGACAGCTCCTACGAGCAGTACTTC. This encodes CASSLFDSSYEQYF.

This clonotype was observed a few times. The chain links TRBV6-1 to TRBJ2-7, with no clear D. The germline gives CDR1 MNHNS, CDR2 SASEGT. V gave up 5 bases and J gave up 4 bases, with 9 bases separating them. This CDR3 region has 12 residues. CDR3 sequence reads: CASSQRLYEQYF. The CDR3 DNA sequence: TGTGCCAGCAGTCAGAGACTTTACGAGCAGTACTTC.